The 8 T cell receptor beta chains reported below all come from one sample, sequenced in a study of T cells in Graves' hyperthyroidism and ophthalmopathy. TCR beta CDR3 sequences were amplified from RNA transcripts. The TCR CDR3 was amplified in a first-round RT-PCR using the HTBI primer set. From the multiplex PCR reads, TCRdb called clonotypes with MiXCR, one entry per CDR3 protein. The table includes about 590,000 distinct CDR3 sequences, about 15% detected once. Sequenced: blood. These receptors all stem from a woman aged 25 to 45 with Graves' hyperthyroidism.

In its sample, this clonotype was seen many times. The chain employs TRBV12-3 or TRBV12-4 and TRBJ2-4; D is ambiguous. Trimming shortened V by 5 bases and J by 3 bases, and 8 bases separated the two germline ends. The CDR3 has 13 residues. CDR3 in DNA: TGTGCCAGCAGTAGAGAAAACAAAAACATTCAGTACTTC. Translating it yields CASSRENKNIQYF.

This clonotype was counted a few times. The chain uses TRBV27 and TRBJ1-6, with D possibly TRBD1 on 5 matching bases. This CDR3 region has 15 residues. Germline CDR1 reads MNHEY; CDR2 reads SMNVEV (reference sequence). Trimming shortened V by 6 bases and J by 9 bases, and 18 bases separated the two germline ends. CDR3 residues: CASSHSQGWASPLHF. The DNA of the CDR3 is TGTGCCAGCAGCCACTCGCAGGGATGGGCTTCACCCCTCCACTTT.

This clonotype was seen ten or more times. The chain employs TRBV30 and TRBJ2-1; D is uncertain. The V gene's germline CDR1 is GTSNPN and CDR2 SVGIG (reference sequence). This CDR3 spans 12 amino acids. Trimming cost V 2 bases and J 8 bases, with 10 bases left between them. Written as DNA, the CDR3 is TGTGCCTGGAGTAGGACGGGCGATGAGCAGTTCTTC. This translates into CAWSRTGDEQFF.

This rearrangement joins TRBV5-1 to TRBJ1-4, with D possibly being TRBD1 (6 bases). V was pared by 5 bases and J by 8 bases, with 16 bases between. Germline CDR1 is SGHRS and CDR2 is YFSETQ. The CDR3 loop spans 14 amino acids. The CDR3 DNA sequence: TGCGCCAGCAGTCGGACAGTACCCAGGGAAAAACTGTTTTTT. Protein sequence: CASSRTVPREKLFF.

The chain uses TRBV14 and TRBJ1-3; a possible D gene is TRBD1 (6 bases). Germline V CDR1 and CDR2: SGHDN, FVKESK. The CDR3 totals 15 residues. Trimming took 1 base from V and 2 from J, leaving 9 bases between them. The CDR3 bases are TGTGCCAGCAGCCAAGTGTCAGGGGCTGGAAACACCATATATTTT. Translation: CASSQVSGAGNTIYF.

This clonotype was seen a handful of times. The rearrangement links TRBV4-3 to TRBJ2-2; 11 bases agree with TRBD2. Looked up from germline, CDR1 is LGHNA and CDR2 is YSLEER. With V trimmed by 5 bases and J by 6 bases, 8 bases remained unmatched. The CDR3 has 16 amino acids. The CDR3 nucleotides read TGCGCCAGCAGCTCAATAGCGGGAGGGCCTCCCGGGGAGCTGTTTTTT. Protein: CASSSIAGGPPGELFF.

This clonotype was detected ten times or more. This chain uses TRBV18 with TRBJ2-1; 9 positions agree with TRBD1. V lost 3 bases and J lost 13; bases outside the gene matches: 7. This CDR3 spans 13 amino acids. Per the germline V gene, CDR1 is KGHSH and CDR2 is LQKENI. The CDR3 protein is CASSPGTGRNQFF. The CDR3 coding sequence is TGTGCCAGCTCACCGGGGACAGGGCGAAACCAGTTCTTC.

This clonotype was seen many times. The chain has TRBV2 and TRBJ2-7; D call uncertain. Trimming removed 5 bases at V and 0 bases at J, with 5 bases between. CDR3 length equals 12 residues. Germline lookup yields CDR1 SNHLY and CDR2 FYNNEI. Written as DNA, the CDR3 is TGTGCCAGCAGTTTCGCCTCCTACGAGCAGTACTTC. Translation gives CASSFASYEQYF.